The sequence of this T cell receptor beta chain was determined in a study of tumor-infiltrating lymphocytes in primary liver carcinoma. Study-level information: Surgery removed the patients' primary liver carcinoma. Ranging in age from 30 to 69 years, the patients were men and women. Study results and limitations: In tumor-adjacent and tumor-blood pairs, overlap was lower than in tumor region pairs. Top-250-clone fractions were significantly higher in tumors than in blood (p = 0.039).

A note on this clonotype: Antigen specificity is unknown. A much more abundant neighbour one base away suggests this may be a read error.

It was unsorted whole blood that yielded blood RNA, and germline DNA was also extracted. From germline, CDR1 is MNHEY and CDR2 SVGEGT. CDR3 size: 13 residues. With 10 bases removed from V and 5 bases from J, the gap between germline ends came to 14 bases. A primer in the constant region served to generate TCR beta cDNA from about 470 ng of total RNA. The TCR beta library was amplified through three nested multiplex PCR rounds in a modified ARM-PCR procedure. The opening two PCR rounds, around 11 cycles each, paired TRBV1-TRBV30 forward primers with a C-beta reverse primer. TCRdb processed the multiplex PCR reads anew with MiXCR; each CDR3 protein has one entry. The sample contains fewer than 400,000 distinct CDR3 sequences, around three fifths of which appear only once.

Sequencing used peripheral blood. This chain joins TRBV6-2 or TRBV6-3 and TRBJ2-2; possibly TRBD2 for D (5 bases). This clonotype was obtained from a man aged 35 to 55 with primary liver carcinoma and hepatitis B virus infection. CDR3 protein: CAIRPPGTGELFF. CDR3 bases: TGTGCCATCAGGCCCCCGGGGACCGGGGAGCTGTTTTTT.